This T cell receptor beta chain came from a study of radiotherapy plus CTLA-4 blockade in lung cancer. Study-wide results and caveats: Dynamics of early blood T cell clones, together with interferon-beta, were reportedly the best predictors of response. Some TCR clones had been derived from tumors. These clones expanded in peripheral blood after radiotherapy plus ipilimumab.

Receiving focal radiation plus CTLA-4 blockade with ipilimumab were patients who had chemo-refractory metastatic non-small-cell lung cancer. CDR1 SEHNR and CDR2 FQNEAQ come from the germline V gene (reference sequence). CDR3 length equals 14 residues. Trimming took 1 base from V and 6 from J, leaving 11 bases between them. Measured with immunoSEQ multiplex PCR; TCRdb has only the in-frame clones, and not every one. The sample includes some 62,000 clones, about 80% of them seen just once. Comment on this clone: Its antigen is unidentified.

The chain combines TRBV7-9 with TRBJ2-3; no clear D gene. This TCR was sampled from a human donor with non-small cell lung cancer who had a complete response to radiotherapy plus ipilimumab. Specimen: peripheral blood, collected from a patient treated with radiotherapy plus ipilimumab. The CDR3 bases are TGTGCCAGCAGCTTAGATGGGCGGCAGGATACGCAGTATTTT. Protein: CASSLDGRQDTQYF.